These 10 T cell receptor beta chains originate from one sample sequenced in a study of beta chain features in type 1 diabetes. Reverse transcription of all isolated RNA meant that expressed TCRB transcripts were sequenced. Only in-frame clones appear in the TCRdb table, and some are missing; sequencing was by immunoSEQ multiplex PCR. Of just over 600,000 clones in the sample, about a sixth were seen once. The specimen sequenced was naive CD4+ T cells from blood. Source of these receptors: a man younger than 30 in good health.

The chain employs TRBV4-3 and TRBJ1-2; 7 bases are a match to TRBD1. Germline-derived CDR1 and CDR2 are LGHNA and YSLEER. The J segment lost 1 base and the V segment lost 4 bases, leaving 6 bases of the junction unmatched. The CDR3 runs 15 residues. The DNA for the CDR3 is TGCGCCAGCAGCCGAGAGGACAGGAATAACTATGGCTACACCTTC. Translation: CASSREDRNNYGYTF.

This clone was detected a few times. V and J are TRBV28 and TRBJ2-5; TRBD2 matches 7 bases. Looked up from germline, CDR1 is MDHEN and CDR2 is SYDVKM. V dropped 3 bases and J dropped 4; count of bases not matched to a gene: 11. This CDR3 spans 16 amino acids. The CDR3 sequence is CASSFMSGEVRETQYF. The CDR3 coding sequence is TGTGCCAGCAGTTTTATGAGCGGGGAGGTTCGAGAGACCCAGTACTTC. Full variable domain (missing parts from reference TRBV28 and TRBJ2-5): DVKVTQSSRYLVKRTGEKVFLECVQDMDHENMFWYRQDPGLGLRLIYFSYDVKMKEKGDIPEGYSVSREKKERFSLILESASTNQTSMYLCASSFMSGEVRETQYFGPGTRLLVL.

V gene TRBV18 combines with J gene TRBJ2-3; 8 bases are shared with TRBD1. The CDR3 has 16 residues. The V segment lost 0 bases and the J segment 2 bases; nucleotides outside the gene matches: 4. Germline CDR1 reads KGHSH; CDR2 reads LQKENI. CDR3 bases: TGTGCCAGCTCACCACCGGGACAGGCGTTCACAGATACGCAGTATTTT. Its protein is CASSPPGQAFTDTQYF.

The V and J genes are TRBV28 and TRBJ2-7; 9 bases align to TRBD1. The germline V gene has CDR1 MDHEN and CDR2 SYDVKM. This CDR3 has 15 amino acids. The V and J ends lost 7 bases and 5 bases, in that order; junction bases with no gene match: 12. The CDR3 reads CASTSPGQGSHEQYF. The CDR3 bases are TGTGCCAGCACCTCCCCCGGACAGGGGTCCCACGAGCAGTACTTC.

A few counts support this clone. This sequence joins TRBV10-3 and TRBJ1-2; D unresolved. Germline loops: CDR1 ENHRY, CDR2 SYGVKD. With 3 bases removed from V and 8 bases from J, the gap between germline ends came to 10 bases. The CDR3 loop spans 12 amino acids. DNA for the CDR3: TGTGCCATCAGTGATTTAGCTGACGGCTACACCTTC. Protein sequence: CAISDLADGYTF.

The V call is TRBV15, the J call TRBJ1-1; D is possibly TRBD1 (6 bases). Germline lookup yields CDR1 LNHNV and CDR2 YYDKDF (reference sequence). The CDR3 totals 13 residues. V lost 3 bases and J 7 bases, leaving 12 bases between the germline ends. The DNA of the CDR3 is TGTGCCACCAGCAGTTACAGGGCCCTTGAAGCTTTCTTT. Residues: CATSSYRALEAFF. Full variable domain (rest looked up from reference TRBV15 and TRBJ1-1): DAMVIQNPRYQVTQFGKPVTLSCSQTLNHNVMYWYQQKSSQAPKLLFHYYDKDFNNEADTPDNFQSRRPNTSFCFLDIRSPGLGDTAMYLCATSSYRALEAFFGQGTRLTVV.

The chain joins TRBV19 to TRBJ2-1; D unclear. Deletions cut 4 bases from V and 5 bases from J, with 15 bases between. The CDR3 contains 15 residues. From germline, CDR1 is LNHDA and CDR2 SQIVND (reference sequence). DNA of the CDR3: TGTGCCAGTAGTAGCCTCAATCTATACAACAATGAGCAGTTCTTC. It translates to CASSSLNLYNNEQFF.

The chain combines TRBV21-1 with TRBJ1-2. TRBV21-1 is a recognized pseudogene. CDR3 length: 14 amino acids. The CDR3 nucleotides read TGTGCCAGCAGCACCAGTGGGGGGCCGTGGGGCTACACCTTC. The encoded protein is CASSTSGGPWGYTF.

The rearrangement links TRBV19 to TRBJ2-1; 8 nucleotides match TRBD2. After removal of 7 bases from V and 5 bases from J, the junction contained 10 bases not matched to a gene. Germline V CDR1 and CDR2: LNHDA, SQIVND (reference sequence). The CDR3 totals 15 residues. The CDR3 DNA sequence: TGTGCCAGTATTGATCCCGGGACTAGTAACAATGAGCAGTTCTTC. It is translated as CASIDPGTSNNEQFF.

This clone was counted a few times. The chain couples TRBV25-1 to TRBJ2-2, with D perhaps assigned TRBD1 or TRBD2 (5 bases each). V dropped 0 bases and J dropped 4 bases, with 12 bases sitting between them. Per the germline V gene, CDR1 is MGHDK and CDR2 is SYGVNS. CDR3 length equals 16 residues. DNA for the CDR3: TGTGCCAGCAGTGAATACGCAGGGAGAGGCACCGGGGAGCTGTTTTTT. This codes for CASSEYAGRGTGELFF.